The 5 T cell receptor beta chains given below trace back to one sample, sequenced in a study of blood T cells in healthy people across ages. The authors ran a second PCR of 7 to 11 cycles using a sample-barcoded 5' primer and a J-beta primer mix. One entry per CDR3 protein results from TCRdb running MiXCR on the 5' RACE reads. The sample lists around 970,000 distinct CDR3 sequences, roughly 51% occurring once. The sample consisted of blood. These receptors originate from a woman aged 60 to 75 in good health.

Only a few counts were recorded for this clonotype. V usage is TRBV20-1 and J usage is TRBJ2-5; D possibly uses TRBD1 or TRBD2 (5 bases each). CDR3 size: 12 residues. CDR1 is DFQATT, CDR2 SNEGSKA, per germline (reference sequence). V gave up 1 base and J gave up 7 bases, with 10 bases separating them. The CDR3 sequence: CSARAGPGTQYF. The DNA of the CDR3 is TGCAGTGCTAGAGCGGGACCGGGGACCCAGTACTTC.

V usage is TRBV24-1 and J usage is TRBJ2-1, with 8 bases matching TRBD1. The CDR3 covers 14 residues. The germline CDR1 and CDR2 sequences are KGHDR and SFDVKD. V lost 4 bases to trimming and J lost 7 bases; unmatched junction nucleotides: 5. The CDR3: CATSETGVRNEQFF. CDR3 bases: TGTGCCACCAGTGAGACAGGGGTGCGAAATGAGCAGTTCTTC.

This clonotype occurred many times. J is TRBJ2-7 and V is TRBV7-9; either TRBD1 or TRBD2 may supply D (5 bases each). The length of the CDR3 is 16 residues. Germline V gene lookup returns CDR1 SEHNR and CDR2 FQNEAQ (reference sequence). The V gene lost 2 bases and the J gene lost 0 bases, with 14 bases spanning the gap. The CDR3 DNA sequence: TGTGCCAGCAGCTTAAGGTTCGGGGCGGGCTCCTACGAGCAGTACTTC. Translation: CASSLRFGAGSYEQYF.

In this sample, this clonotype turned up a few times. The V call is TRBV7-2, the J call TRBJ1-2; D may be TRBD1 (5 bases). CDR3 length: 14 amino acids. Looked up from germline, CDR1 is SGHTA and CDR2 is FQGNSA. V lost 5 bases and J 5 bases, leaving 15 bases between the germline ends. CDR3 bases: TGTGCCAGCAGCCTGACAGCAACCGGATATGGCTACACCTTC. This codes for CASSLTATGYGYTF.

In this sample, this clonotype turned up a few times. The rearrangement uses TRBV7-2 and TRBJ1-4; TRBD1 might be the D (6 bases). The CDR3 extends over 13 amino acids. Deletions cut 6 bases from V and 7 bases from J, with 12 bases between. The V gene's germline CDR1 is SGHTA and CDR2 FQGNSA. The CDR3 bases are TGTGCCAGCAGGGTGGGGGGGGCTGAAAAACTGTTTTTT. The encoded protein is CASRVGGAEKLFF.